The rows below give T cell receptor beta chains drawn from one sample of a study of radiotherapy plus CTLA-4 blockade in lung cancer. Assay: immunoSEQ multiplex PCR; the TCRdb copy retains only in-frame clones and omits some. The sample lists about 120,000 clones, just under 90% seen once, with just under 7% in the top ten. Sequenced material: peripheral blood, taken from a patient treated with radiotherapy plus ipilimumab. These receptor sequences come from a human donor with non-small cell lung cancer that progressed on radiotherapy plus ipilimumab. CDR3s include the opening cysteine and the closing phenylalanine or tryptophan.

CAWSSGQSYTF | TRBJ1-2 | TRBV30
CASGLGAGELFF | TRBJ2-2 | TRBV12-5
CASSAGTGPYNEQFF | TRBJ2-1 | TRBV9
CASKRAGGSGELFF | TRBJ2-2 | TRBV6-5
CASSIKRVNTEAFF | TRBJ1-1 | TRBV19
CASSLLVPSGPTYEQYF | TRBJ2-7 | TRBV7-9
CASSSGTSGEETQYF | TRBJ2-5 | TRBV5-6
CASSEARGQGPGYTF | TRBJ1-2 | TRBV2
CASSLAPGTSGYEQYF | TRBJ2-7 | TRBV5-1
CASRRSGQGSYEQYF | TRBJ2-7 | TRBV6-5
CSVTTPGHRNEQYF | TRBJ2-7 | TRBV29-1
CASSPGQRGTNTEAFF | TRBJ1-1 | TRBV7-2
CASSQTGITGELFF | TRBJ2-2 | TRBV5-1
CASRGFRNTEAFF | TRBJ1-1 | TRBV6-5
CASSQGQGLAGGEQYF | TRBJ2-7 | TRBV7-9
CASSPVERGTDTQYF | TRBJ2-3 | TRBV18
CASNRVLNTEAFF | TRBJ1-1 | TRBV6-1
CASSPGTGGYYLFF | TRBJ1-4 | TRBV7-9
CASSPTGAHRGYTF | TRBJ1-2 | TRBV7-3
CASSARLAGEELFF | TRBJ2-2 | TRBV2
CASTTPGGTEAFF | TRBJ1-1 | TRBV6-5
CASNIRGDPGELFF | TRBJ2-2 | TRBV6-5
CASSQGVAGTLLTGELFF | TRBJ2-2 | TRBV14
CASSAGLAGDNAKNIQYF | TRBJ2-4 | TRBV5-1